The 5 T cell receptor beta chains presented below share a single source sample, sequenced in a study of Ad26.COV2.S vaccination and SARS-CoV-2 variants. Assay: immunoSEQ multiplex PCR; the TCRdb copy retains only in-frame clones and omits some. The table includes fewer than 900,000 clones, roughly 90% detected once. Documented treatment: about 20 received Ad26.COV2.S at low or high dose, single or two shots; roughly five received placebo; per-sample allocation not given. The investigators took samples on day 63 after the first vaccine or placebo injection. This sample comprised peripheral blood, obtained in a trial of Ad26.COV2.S vaccine versus placebo. The receptors here all came from a person aged 18-65 years who received the Ad26.COV2.S COVID-19 vaccine or a placebo.

The rearrangement joins TRBV30 to TRBJ2-5; maybe TRBD2 (5 bases). Trimming removed 4 bases from V and 5 bases from J, with 17 bases in between. The CDR3 is 14 amino acids. Germline V gives CDR1 GTSNPN, CDR2 SVGIG (reference sequence). The CDR3 is CAWNIPGDRETQYF. CDR3 bases: TGTGCCTGGAACATACCCGGGGATCGGGAGACCCAGTACTTC.

The chain combines TRBV14 with TRBJ2-1; 9 bases agree with TRBD2. Germline V gene lookup returns CDR1 SGHDN and CDR2 FVKESK. The CDR3 consists of 14 residues. J gave up 10 bases and V 4 bases, and 8 bases lay outside the gene matches. Written as DNA, the CDR3 is TGTGCCAGCAGCCCGACCGGGACTAGCAGGGAGCAGTTCTTC. Its translation: CASSPTGTSREQFF.

J is TRBJ1-2 and V is TRBV4-2; 7 positions agree with TRBD1. V trimming: 10 bases; J trimming: 4 bases; junction bases outside the gene matches: 9. The CDR3 loop spans 13 amino acids. CDR1 is LGHNA and CDR2 is YNFKEQ in the germline V gene. CDR3 region: CATTRQGGYGYTF. Written as DNA, the CDR3 is TGTGCCACAACGAGACAGGGCGGCTATGGCTACACCTTC.

The gene calls are TRBV11-2 and TRBJ2-5; possible D gene TRBD1, 6 bases. This CDR3 contains 15 residues. V lost 4 bases and J 9 bases, leaving 21 bases between the germline ends. Germline-derived CDR1 and CDR2 are SGHAT and FQNNGV. The CDR3 DNA follows: TGTGCCAGCAGCTCATCGCTAACTACACAGGGTCCCCAGTACTTC. Translating it yields CASSSSLTTQGPQYF.

The chain employs TRBV3-1 (or the pseudogene TRBV3-2) and TRBJ1-6; D is possibly TRBD1 (6 bases). The CDR3 is 15 amino acids. Trimming removed 5 bases at V and 7 bases at J, with 15 bases between. CDR1 and CDR2 (germline): LGHDT, YNNKEL (reference sequence). The CDR3 sequence: CASSEAGVGNSPLHF. The CDR3 DNA sequence: TGTGCCAGCAGCGAAGCAGGGGTTGGGAATTCACCCCTCCACTTT.